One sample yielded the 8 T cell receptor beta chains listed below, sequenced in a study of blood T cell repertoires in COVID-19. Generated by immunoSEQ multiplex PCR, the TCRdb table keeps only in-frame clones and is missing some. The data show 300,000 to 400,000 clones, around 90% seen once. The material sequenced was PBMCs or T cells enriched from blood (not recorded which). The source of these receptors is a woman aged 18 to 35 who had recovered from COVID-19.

CDR3 DNA: TGTGCCACCAGTGATCCGCTCAGGGGGCACACTGAAGCTTTCTTT. This translates into CATSDPLRGHTEAFF. This sequence joins TRBV24-1 and TRBJ1-1; 8 nucleotides match TRBD1. The V and J ends lost 3 bases and 3 bases, in that order; junction bases with no gene match: 5. The CDR3 covers 15 residues. The germline gives CDR1 KGHDR, CDR2 SFDVKD.

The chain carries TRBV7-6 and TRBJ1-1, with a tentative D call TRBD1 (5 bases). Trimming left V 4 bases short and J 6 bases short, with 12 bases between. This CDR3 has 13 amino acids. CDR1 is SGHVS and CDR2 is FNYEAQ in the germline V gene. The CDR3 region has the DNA TGTGCCAGCAGCTACGTCAGGGATTCTGAAGCTTTCTTT. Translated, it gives CASSYVRDSEAFF.

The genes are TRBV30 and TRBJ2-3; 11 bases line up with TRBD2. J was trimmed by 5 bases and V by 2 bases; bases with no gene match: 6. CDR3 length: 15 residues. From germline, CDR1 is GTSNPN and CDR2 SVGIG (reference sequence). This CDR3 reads CAWSTGSGGGDTQYF. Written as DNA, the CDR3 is TGTGCCTGGAGTACGGGTAGCGGGGGGGGAGATACGCAGTATTTT.

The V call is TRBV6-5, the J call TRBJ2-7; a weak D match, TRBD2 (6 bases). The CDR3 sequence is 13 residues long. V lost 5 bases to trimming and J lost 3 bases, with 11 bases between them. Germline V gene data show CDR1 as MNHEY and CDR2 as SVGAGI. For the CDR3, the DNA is TGTGCCAGCAGTCGGGGGAACCTCTACGAGCAGTACTTC. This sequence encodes CASSRGNLYEQYF.

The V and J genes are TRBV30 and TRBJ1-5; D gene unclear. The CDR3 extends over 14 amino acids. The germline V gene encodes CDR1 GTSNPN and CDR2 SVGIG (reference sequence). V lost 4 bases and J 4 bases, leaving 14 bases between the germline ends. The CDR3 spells CAWNLGGDNQPQHF. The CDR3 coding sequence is TGTGCCTGGAACTTAGGCGGGGATAATCAGCCCCAGCATTTT.

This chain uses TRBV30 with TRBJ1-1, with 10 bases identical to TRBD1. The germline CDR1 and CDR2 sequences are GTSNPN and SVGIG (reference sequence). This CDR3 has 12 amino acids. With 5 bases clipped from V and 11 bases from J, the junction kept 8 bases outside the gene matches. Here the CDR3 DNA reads TGTGCCTGGTCAGACGGGACAGGGGAGGCTTTCTTT. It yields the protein CAWSDGTGEAFF. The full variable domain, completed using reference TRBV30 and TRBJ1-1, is SQTIHQWPATLVQPVGSPLSLECTVEGTSNPNLYWYRQAAGRGLQLLFYSVGIGQISSEVPQNLSASRPQDRQFILSSKKLLLSDSGFYLCAWSDGTGEAFFGQGTRLTVV.

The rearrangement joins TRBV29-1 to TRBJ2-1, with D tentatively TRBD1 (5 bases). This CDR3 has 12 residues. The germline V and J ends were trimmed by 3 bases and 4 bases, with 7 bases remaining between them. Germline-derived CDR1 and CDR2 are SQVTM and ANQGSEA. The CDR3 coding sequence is TGCAGCGTTGAGTACAGGTACAATGAGCAGTTCTTC. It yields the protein CSVEYRYNEQFF.

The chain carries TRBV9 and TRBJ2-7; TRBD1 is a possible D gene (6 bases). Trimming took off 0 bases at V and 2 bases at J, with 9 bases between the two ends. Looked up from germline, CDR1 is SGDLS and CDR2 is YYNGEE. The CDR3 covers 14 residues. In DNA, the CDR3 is TGTGCCAGCAGCGTAGCGGACAGAGCCTACGAGCAGTACTTC. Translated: CASSVADRAYEQYF.